The next 10 T cell receptor beta chains were all read from a single sample in a study of T cell responses to AZD1222 COVID-19 vaccine. Sequencing used immunoSEQ multiplex PCR; TCRdb keeps in-frame clones, though not all of them. The sample shows tens of thousands of clones, 85% to 90% of them seen only once. The sample here was peripheral blood, taken 28 days after the second AZD1222 dose. All receptors come from an adult who received the AZD1222 COVID-19 vaccine.

This clone was seen more than once but under ten times. The rearrangement uses TRBV4-1 and TRBJ1-4; a possible D gene is TRBD1 (5 bases). The germline CDR1 and CDR2 sequences are MGHRA and YSYEKL. Trimming cost V 2 bases and J 8 bases, with 21 bases left between them. CDR3 size: 17 residues. CDR3 sequence (DNA): TGCGCCAGCAGCCAACCCAGAGACCGGGACCGAGGGGAAAAACTGTTTTTT. This sequence encodes CASSQPRDRDRGEKLFF.

The chain combines TRBV9 with TRBJ1-2, with 7 nucleotides matching TRBD1. V shed 7 bases and J 6 bases; nucleotides not matched to a gene: 12. CDR1 is SGDLS and CDR2 is YYNGEE in the germline V gene. The CDR3 spans 14 residues. The CDR3 loop reads CASSRTGDINGYTF. The DNA for the CDR3 is TGTGCCAGCTCCCGGACAGGAGACATCAATGGCTACACCTTC.

This clone was picked up one time. This CDR3 is CASSEAMGQYNEKLFF. The CDR3 coding sequence is TGTGCCAGCAGTGAAGCGATGGGACAGTATAATGAAAAACTGTTTTTT. The chain uses TRBV2 and TRBJ1-4; TRBD1 aligns across 7 bases. Germline loops: CDR1 SNHLY, CDR2 FYNNEI. The CDR3 is 16 residues long. V lost 0 bases to trimming and J lost 4 bases; unmatched junction nucleotides: 5.

V gene TRBV5-1 combines with J gene TRBJ2-1; 7 nucleotides agree with TRBD2. With 3 bases clipped from V and 5 bases from J, the junction kept 8 bases outside the gene matches. The CDR3 is 15 residues long. The germline gives CDR1 SGHRS, CDR2 YFSETQ. The CDR3 bases are TGCGCCAGCAGCTCGCCCTCCCGGGGGGACAATGAGCAGTTCTTC. Protein product: CASSSPSRGDNEQFF.

This clone has just a few counts. J is TRBJ1-3 and V is TRBV11-2; D is undetermined. Trimming took 8 bases from V and 3 from J, leaving 5 bases between them. The CDR3 length is 11 residues. Germline CDR1 SGHAT, CDR2 FQNNGV. The CDR3 bases are TGTGCCAGCCGAAGTGGAAACACCATATATTTT. Its translation: CASRSGNTIYF.

V usage is TRBV30 and J usage is TRBJ2-7; D assignment may be TRBD1 or TRBD2 (7 bases each). The germline V and J ends were trimmed by 0 bases and 4 bases, with 16 bases remaining between them. Germline assignment: CDR1 GTSNPN and CDR2 SVGIG (reference sequence). The CDR3 has 15 residues. This chain's CDR3 is CAWSVRGGIGYEQYF. CDR3 bases: TGTGCCTGGAGTGTCAGGGGGGGGATTGGGTACGAGCAGTACTTC.

J is TRBJ1-4 and V is TRBV11-2, with D hard to call. The CDR3 has 15 amino acids. The germline V and J ends were trimmed by 5 bases and 0 bases, with 10 bases remaining between them. Germline V gene lookup returns CDR1 SGHAT and CDR2 FQNNGV. CDR3 in amino acids: CASSDLVATNEKLFF. The CDR3, as DNA: TGTGCCAGCAGCGATTTGGTTGCAACTAATGAAAAACTGTTTTTT. Filled out from reference TRBV11-2 and TRBJ1-4, the complete variable domain reads EAGVAQSPRYKIIEKRQSVAFWCNPISGHATLYWYQQILGQGPKLLIQFQNNGVVDDSQLPKDRFSAERLKGVDSTLKIQPAKLEDSAVYLCASSDLVATNEKLFFGSGTQLSVL.

The chain uses TRBV2 and TRBJ2-7; 11 nucleotides match TRBD2. J was trimmed by 4 bases and V by 11 bases; bases with no gene match: 16. This CDR3 has 16 residues. Germline V gives CDR1 SNHLY, CDR2 FYNNEI. CDR3 sequence reads: CAGTGLAEKNLYEQYF. For the CDR3, the DNA is TGTGCCGGGACGGGACTAGCGGAGAAAAACTTGTACGAGCAGTACTTC.

This rearrangement joins TRBV27 to TRBJ1-5; 7 bases map to TRBD1. J was trimmed by 0 bases and V by 4 bases; bases with no gene match: 3. Per germline, CDR1 MNHEY and CDR2 SMNVEV (reference sequence). The CDR3 runs to 15 residues. The CDR3 bases are TGTGCCAGCAGTTGGGACAGATATAGCAATCAGCCCCAGCATTTT. Translating gives CASSWDRYSNQPQHF.

This chain connects TRBV3-1 (or the pseudogene TRBV3-2) to TRBJ2-5; TRBD1 is a possible D gene (6 bases). V was clipped by 3 bases and J by 5 bases, with 13 bases between them. Germline CDR1 is LGHDT and CDR2 is YNNKEL (reference sequence). CDR3 length equals 14 residues. In nucleotides, the CDR3 is TGTGCCAGCAGCCAGGGACACCGTGGCGAGACCCAGTACTTC. It encodes CASSQGHRGETQYF.